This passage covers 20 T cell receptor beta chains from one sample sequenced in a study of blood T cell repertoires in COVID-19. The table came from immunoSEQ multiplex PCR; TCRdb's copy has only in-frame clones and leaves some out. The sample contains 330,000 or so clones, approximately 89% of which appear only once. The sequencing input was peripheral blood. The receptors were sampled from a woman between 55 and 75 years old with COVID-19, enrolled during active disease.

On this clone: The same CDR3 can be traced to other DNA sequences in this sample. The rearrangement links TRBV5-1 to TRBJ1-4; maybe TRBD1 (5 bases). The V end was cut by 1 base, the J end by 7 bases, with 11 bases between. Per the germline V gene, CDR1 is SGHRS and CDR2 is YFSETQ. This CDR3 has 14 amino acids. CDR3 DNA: TGCGCCAGCAGCTTGACCGGGGGTGGTGAAAAACTGTTTTTT. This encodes CASSLTGGGEKLFF.

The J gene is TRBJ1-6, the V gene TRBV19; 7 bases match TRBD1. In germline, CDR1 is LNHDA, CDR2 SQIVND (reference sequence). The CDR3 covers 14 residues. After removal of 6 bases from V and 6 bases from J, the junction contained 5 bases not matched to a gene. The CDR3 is CASRGTEINSPLHF. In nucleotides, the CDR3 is TGTGCCAGTAGGGGGACAGAGATTAATTCACCCCTCCACTTT. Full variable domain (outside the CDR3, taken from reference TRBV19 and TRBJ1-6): DGGITQSPKYLFRKEGQNVTLSCEQNLNHDAMYWYRQDPGQGLRLIYYSQIVNDFQKGDIAEGYSVSREKKESFPLTVTSAQKNPTAFYLCASRGTEINSPLHFGNGTRLTVT.

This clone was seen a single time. CDR3 nucleotide sequence: TGTGCCAGTAGTCCGACCGTCTTGCGGGGTTACAATGAGCAGTTCTTC. It specifies CASSPTVLRGYNEQFF. This chain joins TRBV19 and TRBJ2-1, with a weak D call TRBD2 (6 bases). With 5 bases removed from V and 4 bases from J, the gap between germline ends came to 18 bases. In germline, CDR1 is LNHDA, CDR2 SQIVND (reference sequence). The CDR3 has 16 residues.

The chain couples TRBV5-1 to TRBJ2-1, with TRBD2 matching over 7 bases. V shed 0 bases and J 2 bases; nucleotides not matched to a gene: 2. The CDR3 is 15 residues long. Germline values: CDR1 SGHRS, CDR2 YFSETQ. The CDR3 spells CASSLVTSAYNEQFF. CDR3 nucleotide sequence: TGCGCCAGCAGCTTGGTAACTAGCGCCTACAATGAGCAGTTCTTC.

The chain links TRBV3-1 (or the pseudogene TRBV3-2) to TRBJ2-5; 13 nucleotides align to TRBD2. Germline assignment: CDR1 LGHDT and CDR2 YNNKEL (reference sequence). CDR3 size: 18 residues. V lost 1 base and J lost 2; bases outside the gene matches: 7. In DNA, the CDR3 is TGTGCCAGCAGCCAAGGGACTAGCGGGGGCCAATCACAAGAGACCCAGTACTTC. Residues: CASSQGTSGGQSQETQYF.

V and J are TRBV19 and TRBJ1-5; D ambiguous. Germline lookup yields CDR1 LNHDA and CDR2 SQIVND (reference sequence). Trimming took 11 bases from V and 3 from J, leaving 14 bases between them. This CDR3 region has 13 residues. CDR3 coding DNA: TGTGCCTGCGGTTCCCACCTCAATCAGCCCCAGCATTTT. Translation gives CACGSHLNQPQHF.

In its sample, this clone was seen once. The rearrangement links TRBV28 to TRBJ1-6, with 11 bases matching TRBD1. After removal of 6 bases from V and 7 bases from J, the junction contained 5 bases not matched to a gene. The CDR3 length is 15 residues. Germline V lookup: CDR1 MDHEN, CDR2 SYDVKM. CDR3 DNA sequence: TGTGCCAGCAGCCCGGGACAGGGGGTAAATTCACCCCTCCACTTT. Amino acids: CASSPGQGVNSPLHF.

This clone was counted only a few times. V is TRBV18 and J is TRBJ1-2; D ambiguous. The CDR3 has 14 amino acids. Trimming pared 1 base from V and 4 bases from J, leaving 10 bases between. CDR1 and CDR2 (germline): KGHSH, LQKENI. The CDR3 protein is CASSPLDTSYGYTF. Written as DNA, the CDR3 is TGTGCCAGCTCACCACTCGACACATCCTATGGCTACACCTTC.

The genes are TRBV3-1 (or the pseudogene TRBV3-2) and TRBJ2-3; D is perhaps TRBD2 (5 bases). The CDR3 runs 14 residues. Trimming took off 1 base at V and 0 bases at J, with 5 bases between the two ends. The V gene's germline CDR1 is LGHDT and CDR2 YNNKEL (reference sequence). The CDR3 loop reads CASSQAGSTDTQYF. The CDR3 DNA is TGTGCCAGCAGCCAAGCGGGGAGCACAGATACGCAGTATTTT.

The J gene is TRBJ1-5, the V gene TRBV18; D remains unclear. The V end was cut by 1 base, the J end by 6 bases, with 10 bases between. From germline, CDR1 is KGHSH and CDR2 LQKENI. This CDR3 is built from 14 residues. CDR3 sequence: CASSPQSLSQPQHF. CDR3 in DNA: TGTGCCAGCTCACCACAGAGCTTGAGTCAGCCCCAGCATTTT.

The DNA for the CDR3 is TGTGCCAGCAGCTTGTGGCCAGGGGGCGGCCAAGAGACCCAGTACTTC. Residues: CASSLWPGGGQETQYF. This chain joins TRBV5-4 and TRBJ2-5; 8 nucleotides line up with TRBD1. Trimming at V came to 1 base and at J to 1 base, leaving 6 bases not matched to a gene. Germline V gene sequence: CDR1 SGHNT, CDR2 YYREEE (reference sequence). This CDR3 has 16 amino acids. The full variable domain, with the rest looked up from reference TRBV5-4 and TRBJ2-5, is ETGVTQSPTHLIKTRGQQVTLRCSSQSGHNTVSWYQQALGQGPQFIFQYYREEENGRGNFPPRFSGLQFPNYSSELNVNALELDDSALYLCASSLWPGGGQETQYFGPGTRLLVL.

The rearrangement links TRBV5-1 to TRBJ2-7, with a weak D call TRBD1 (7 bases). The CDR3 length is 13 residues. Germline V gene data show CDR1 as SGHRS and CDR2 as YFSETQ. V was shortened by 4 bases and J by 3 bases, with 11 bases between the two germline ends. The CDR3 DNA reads TGCGCCAGCAGCGGCGGGACAGTCTACGAGCAGTACTTC. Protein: CASSGGTVYEQYF.

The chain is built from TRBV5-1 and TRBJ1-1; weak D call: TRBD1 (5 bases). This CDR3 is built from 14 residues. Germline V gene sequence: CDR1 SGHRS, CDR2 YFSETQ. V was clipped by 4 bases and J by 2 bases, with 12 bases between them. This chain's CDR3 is CASSGNQGNTEAFF. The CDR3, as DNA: TGCGCCAGCAGCGGAAACCAGGGTAACACTGAAGCTTTCTTT.

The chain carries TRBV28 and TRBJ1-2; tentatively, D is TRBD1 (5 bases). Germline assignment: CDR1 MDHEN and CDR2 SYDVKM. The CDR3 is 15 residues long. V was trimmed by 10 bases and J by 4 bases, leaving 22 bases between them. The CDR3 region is CATGGGGVLGYGYTF. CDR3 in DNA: TGTGCCACCGGGGGTGGGGGAGTCTTAGGCTATGGCTACACCTTC.

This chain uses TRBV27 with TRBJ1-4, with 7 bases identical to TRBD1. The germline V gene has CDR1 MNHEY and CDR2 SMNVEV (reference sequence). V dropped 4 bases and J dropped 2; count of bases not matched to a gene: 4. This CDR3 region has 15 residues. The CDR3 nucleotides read TGTGCCAGCAGTTCAACGGGACAGACTAATGAAAAACTGTTTTTT. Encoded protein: CASSSTGQTNEKLFF.

CDR3 coding DNA: TGTGCCAGCAAAGACTGGAGCTCCTACAATGAGCAGTTCTTC. It is translated as CASKDWSSYNEQFF. The chain recombines TRBV5-6 with TRBJ2-1, with unresolved D. V was clipped by 6 bases and J by 0 bases, with 10 bases between them. Germline-derived CDR1 and CDR2 are SGHDT and YYEEEE. The length of the CDR3 is 14 residues.

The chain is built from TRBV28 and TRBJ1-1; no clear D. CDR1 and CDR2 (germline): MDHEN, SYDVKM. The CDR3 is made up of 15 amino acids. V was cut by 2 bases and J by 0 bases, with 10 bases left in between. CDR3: CASSLIPSVNTEAFF. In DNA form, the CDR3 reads TGTGCCAGCAGTTTAATTCCCTCCGTGAACACTGAAGCTTTCTTT.

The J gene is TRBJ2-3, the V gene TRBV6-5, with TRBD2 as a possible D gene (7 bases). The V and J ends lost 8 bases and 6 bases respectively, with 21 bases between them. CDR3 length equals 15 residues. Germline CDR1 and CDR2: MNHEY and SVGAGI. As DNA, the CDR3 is TGTGCCAGCTCCGACGGGGGGCCTAGATTGGATACGCAGTATTTT. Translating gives CASSDGGPRLDTQYF.

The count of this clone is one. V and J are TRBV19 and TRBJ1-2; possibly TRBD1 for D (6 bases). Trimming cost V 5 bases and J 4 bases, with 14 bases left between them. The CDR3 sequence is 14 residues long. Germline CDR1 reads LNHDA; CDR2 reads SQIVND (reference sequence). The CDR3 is CASSSSGQSYGYTF. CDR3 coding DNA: TGTGCCAGTAGTTCCTCCGGACAGAGCTATGGCTACACCTTC. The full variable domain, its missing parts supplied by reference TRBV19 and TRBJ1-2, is DGGITQSPKYLFRKEGQNVTLSCEQNLNHDAMYWYRQDPGQGLRLIYYSQIVNDFQKGDIAEGYSVSREKKESFPLTVTSAQKNPTAFYLCASSSSGQSYGYTFGSGTRLTVV.

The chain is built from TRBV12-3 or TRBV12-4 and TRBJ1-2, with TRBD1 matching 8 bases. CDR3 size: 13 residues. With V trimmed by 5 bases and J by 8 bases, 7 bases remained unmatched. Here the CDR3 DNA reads TGTGCCAGCAGTGAGACAGGGGTGGGCGGCTACACCTTC. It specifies CASSETGVGGYTF.